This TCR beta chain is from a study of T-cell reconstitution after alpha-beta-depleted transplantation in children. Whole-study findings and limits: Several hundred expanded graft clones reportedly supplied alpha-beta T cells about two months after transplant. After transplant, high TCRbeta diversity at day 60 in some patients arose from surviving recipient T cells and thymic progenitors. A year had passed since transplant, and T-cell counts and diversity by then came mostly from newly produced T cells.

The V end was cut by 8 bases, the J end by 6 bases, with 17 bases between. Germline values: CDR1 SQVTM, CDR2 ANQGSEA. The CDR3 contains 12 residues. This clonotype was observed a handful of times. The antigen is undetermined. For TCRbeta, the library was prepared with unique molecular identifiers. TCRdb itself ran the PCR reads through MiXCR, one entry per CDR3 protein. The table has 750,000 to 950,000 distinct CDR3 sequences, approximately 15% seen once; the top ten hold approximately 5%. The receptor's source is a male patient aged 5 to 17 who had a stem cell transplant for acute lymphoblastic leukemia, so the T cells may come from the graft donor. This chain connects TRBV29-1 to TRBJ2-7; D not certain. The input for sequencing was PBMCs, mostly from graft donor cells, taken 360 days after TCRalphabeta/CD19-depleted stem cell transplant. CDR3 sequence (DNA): TGCAGCCTCCGGGTATCTTGGGGCGAGCAGTACTTC. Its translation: CSLRVSWGEQYF.